This paragraph covers one T cell receptor beta chain sequence. The sample originates from a study of blood T cell repertoires in COVID-19. As for the study in general: From T cells, B-cell-depleted T cells, or PBMCs came the material, which was cDNA or gDNA.

The data were produced by immunoSEQ multiplex PCR, yet TCRdb's version contains in-frame clones alone and is incomplete. The sample lists about 80,000 clones; about 86% were seen once. Sequenced: peripheral blood. This clonotype was sampled from an elderly man with active or convalescent COVID-19.

In DNA form, the CDR3 reads TGTGCCAGCAGCGTAGTCGGGAACACCGGGGAGCTGTTTTTT. As protein: CASSVVGNTGELFF. The V gene is TRBV9, the J gene TRBJ2-2; D ambiguous. The germline V gene has CDR1 SGDLS and CDR2 YYNGEE. The CDR3 extends over 14 amino acids. The V end lost 0 bases, the J end lost 1 base, and 4 bases lay between the germline ends. Looking up the rest from reference TRBV9 and TRBJ2-2 gives the full variable domain: DSGVTQTPKHLITATGQRVTLRCSPRSGDLSVYWYQQSLDQGLQFLIQYYNGEERAKGNILERFSAQQFPDLHSELNLSSLELGDSALYFCASSVVGNTGELFFGEGSRLTVL.